This record looks at one T cell receptor (beta chain) sequence and its context. Its cognate antigen is unknown. Sequencing used immunoSEQ multiplex PCR; TCRdb keeps in-frame clones, though not all of them. Of over 25,000 clones in the sample, roughly 77% are singletons; the top ten hold about 16%. The data were taken from a study of T cells in localized non-small cell lung cancer. Study-level findings and limits: A denser population of T cells in blood accompanied longer overall survival. A median of 57 clones ranked among the top 100 in tumor appeared in adjacent lung. Uninvolved neighboring lung showed the greatest T cell clonality, exceeding tumor. Investigators sequenced only a single tumor region, leaving heterogeneity possible.

CDR1 is MNHEY, CDR2 SMNVEV, per germline (reference sequence). Trimming stripped 3 bases from V and 1 base from J, with 10 bases between. The CDR3 extends over 15 amino acids. The V call is TRBV27, the J call TRBJ1-5; no clear D. Sequencing was performed on peripheral blood, taken before any cancer treatment. The TCR comes from a male donor older than 55 with stage III squamous cell lung carcinoma. The CDR3 DNA reads TGTGCCAGCAGTTTTAGGTTTGGGAGCAATCAGCCCCAGCATTTT. It is translated as CASSFRFGSNQPQHF.